This T cell receptor beta chain was recorded in a study of cytomegalovirus exposure and HLA in healthy donors. This clone came up once. The donors were members of the validation cohort comprising approximately 120 subjects, separate from the approximately 670-subject first cohort. V lost 2 bases and J lost 11, with 12 bases in between. The CDR3 is made up of 12 amino acids. In germline, CDR1 is LGHNA, CDR2 YSLEER. The data were produced by immunoSEQ multiplex PCR, yet TCRdb's version contains in-frame clones alone and is incomplete. Seen here are fewer than 200,000 clones, around 90% observed once, and the top ten hold around 3.1%.

This TCR came from a woman aged 18-29 years in good health and CMV-seropositive. The sequenced material came from PBMCs. The genes are TRBV4-3 and TRBJ2-5, with no clear D. The CDR3 region is CASSQTPQVQYF. The CDR3 DNA reads TGCGCCAGCAGCCAAACTCCCCAAGTACAGTACTTC.